This is a list of T cell receptor beta chains from one sample in a study of T cell changes during pregnancy in multiple sclerosis. The table came from immunoSEQ multiplex PCR; TCRdb's copy has only in-frame clones and leaves some out. The data show fewer than 85,000 clones, with roughly 92% seen just once and 1.6% held by the top ten. This specimen consisted of peripheral blood, obtained in the first trimester of pregnancy. The receptors stem from a female donor in good health, enrolled as a control in a pregnancy study. CDR3s include the opening cysteine and the closing phenylalanine or tryptophan. The order of the fields is clone size, J gene, CDR3 length, D gene, V gene, CDR3 DNA, CDR3 protein. The D gene is left open where the match is weak. Rows give clone size only sometimes, using once, few, many, or a class for an expanded clone.

>NA|TRBJ1-5|15|NA|TRBV6-6
TGTGCCAGCACCGGGGGGAGGTGGAATGATCAGCCCCAGCATTTT
CASTGGRWNDQPQHF
>NA|TRBJ1-2|13|TRBD1|TRBV2
TGTGCCAGCATTTTAGGGGGCCTCTATGGCTACACCTTC
CASILGGLYGYTF
>NA|TRBJ2-7|14|TRBD2|TRBV9
TGTGCCAGCAGCCCCCGGACTAGCTCCTACGAGCAGTACTTC
CASSPRTSSYEQYF
>NA|TRBJ1-4|11|TRBD1|TRBV5-5
TGTGCCAGCAGCGCGGCCGGGACAGAAATTTTT
CASSAAGTEIF
>once|TRBJ2-4|15|NA|TRBV15
TGTGCCACCAGCAGAGATCGTGTAGCCAAAAACATTCAGTACTTC
CATSRDRVAKNIQYF
>NA|TRBJ1-1|13|NA|TRBV5-1
TGCGCCAGCAGCCTGGGGGGGGACACTGAAGCTTTCTTT
CASSLGGDTEAFF
>NA|TRBJ2-4|13|NA|TRBV29-1
TGCAGCGTTGAAGCGGGGGAGAAAAACATTCAGTACTTC
CSVEAGEKNIQYF
>NA|TRBJ2-7|13|NA|TRBV18
TGTGCCAGCTCACCTGCAGGCCCCTACGAGCAGTACTTC
CASSPAGPYEQYF
>NA|TRBJ2-1|14|TRBD2|TRBV27
TGTGCCAGCGGGGCACGGGGAGGGCCCAATGAGCAGTTCTTC
CASGARGGPNEQFF
>NA|TRBJ1-1|16|NA|TRBV28
TGTGCCAGCAGTTTGAGGGCAGGGGACATGAACACTGAAGCTTTCTTT
CASSLRAGDMNTEAFF